A single TCR beta chain is shown here with its context. Its antigen is as yet unknown. The data stem from a study of vaccination effects on CD4 cells after COVID-19. Following an approximately ten-day culture, CD4+ T cells were purified. Sequencing was performed with immunoSEQ multiplex PCR; in TCRdb, only in-frame clones are kept and a portion is missing. The table lists about 64,000 clones, 65% to 75% of them singletons. This CDR3 spans 13 amino acids. Germline V gene data show CDR1 as MNHEY and CDR2 as SVGAGI. V lost 2 bases and J 7 bases, leaving 9 bases between the germline ends. The TCR sequence derives from a human donor who had a prior SARS-CoV-2 infection. The sample here was CD4+ T cells from PBMCs cultured without peptide, taken before COVID-19 vaccination. V and J are TRBV6-5 and TRBJ1-5; possible D gene TRBD1, 5 bases. This CDR3 reads CASSYRGTQPQHF. The CDR3 DNA follows: TGTGCCAGCAGTTACAGGGGAACGCAGCCCCAGCATTTT.